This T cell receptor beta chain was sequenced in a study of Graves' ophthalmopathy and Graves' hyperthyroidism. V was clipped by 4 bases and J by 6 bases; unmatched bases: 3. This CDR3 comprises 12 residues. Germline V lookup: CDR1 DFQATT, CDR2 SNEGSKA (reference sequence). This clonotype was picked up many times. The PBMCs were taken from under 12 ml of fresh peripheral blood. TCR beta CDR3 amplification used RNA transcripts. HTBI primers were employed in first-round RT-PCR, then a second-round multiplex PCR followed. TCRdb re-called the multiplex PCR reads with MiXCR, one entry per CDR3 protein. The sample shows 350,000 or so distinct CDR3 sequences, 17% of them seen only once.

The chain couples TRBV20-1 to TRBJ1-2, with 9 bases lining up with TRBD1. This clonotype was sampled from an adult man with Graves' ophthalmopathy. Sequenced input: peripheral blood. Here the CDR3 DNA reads TGCAGTGCTACTGGGACAGGGCATGGCTACACCTTC. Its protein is CSATGTGHGYTF.